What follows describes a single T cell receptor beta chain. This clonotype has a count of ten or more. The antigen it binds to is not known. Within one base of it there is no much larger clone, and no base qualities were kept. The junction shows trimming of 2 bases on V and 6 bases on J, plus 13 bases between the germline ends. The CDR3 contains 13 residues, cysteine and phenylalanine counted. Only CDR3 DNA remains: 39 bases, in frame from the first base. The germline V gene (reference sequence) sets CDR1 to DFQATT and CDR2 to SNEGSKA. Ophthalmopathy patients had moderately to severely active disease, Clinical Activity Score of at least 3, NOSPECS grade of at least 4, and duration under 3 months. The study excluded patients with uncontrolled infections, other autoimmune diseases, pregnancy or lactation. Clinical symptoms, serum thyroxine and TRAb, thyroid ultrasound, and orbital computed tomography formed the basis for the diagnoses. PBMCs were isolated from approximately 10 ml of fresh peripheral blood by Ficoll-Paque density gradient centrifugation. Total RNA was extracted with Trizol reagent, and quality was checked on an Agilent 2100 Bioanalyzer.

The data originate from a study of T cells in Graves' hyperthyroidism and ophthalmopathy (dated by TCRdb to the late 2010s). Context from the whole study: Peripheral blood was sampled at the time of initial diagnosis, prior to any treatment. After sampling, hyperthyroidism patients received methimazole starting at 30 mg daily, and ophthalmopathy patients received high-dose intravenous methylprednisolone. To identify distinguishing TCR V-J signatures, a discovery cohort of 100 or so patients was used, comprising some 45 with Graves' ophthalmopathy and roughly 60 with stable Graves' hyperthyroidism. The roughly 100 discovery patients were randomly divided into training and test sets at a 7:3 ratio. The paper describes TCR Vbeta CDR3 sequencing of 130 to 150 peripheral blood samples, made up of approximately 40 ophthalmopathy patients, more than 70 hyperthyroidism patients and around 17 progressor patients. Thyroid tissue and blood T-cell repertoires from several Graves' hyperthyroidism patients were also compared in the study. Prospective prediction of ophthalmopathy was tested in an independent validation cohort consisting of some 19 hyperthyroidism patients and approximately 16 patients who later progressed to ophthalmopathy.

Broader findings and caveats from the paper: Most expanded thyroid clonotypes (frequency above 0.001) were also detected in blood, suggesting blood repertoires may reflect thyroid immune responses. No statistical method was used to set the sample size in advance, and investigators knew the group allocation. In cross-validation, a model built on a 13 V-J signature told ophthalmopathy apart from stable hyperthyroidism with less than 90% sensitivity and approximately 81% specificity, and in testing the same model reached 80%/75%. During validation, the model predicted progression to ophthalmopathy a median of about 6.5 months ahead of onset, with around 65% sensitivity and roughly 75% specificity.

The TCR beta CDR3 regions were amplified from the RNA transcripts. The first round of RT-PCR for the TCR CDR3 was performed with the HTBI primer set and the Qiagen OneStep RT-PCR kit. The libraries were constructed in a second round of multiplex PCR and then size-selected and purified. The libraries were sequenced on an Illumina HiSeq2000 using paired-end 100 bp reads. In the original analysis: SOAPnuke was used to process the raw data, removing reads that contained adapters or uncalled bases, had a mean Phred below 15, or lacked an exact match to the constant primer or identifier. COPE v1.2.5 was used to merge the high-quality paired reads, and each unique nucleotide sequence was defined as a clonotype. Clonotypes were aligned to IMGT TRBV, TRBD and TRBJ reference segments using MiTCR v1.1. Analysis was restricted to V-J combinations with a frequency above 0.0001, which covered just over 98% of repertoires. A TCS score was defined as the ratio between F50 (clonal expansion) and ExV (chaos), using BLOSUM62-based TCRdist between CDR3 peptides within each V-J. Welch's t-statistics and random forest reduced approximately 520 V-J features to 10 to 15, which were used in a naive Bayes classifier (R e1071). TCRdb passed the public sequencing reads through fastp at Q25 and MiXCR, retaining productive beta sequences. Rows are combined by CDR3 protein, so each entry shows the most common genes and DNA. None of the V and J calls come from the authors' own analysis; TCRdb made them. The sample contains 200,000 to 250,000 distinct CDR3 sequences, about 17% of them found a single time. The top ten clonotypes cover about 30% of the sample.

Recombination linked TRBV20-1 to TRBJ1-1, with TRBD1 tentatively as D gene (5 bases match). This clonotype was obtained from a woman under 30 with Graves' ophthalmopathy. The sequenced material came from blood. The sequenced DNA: TGCAGTGCTAGAAACGGGGGGATGGCTGAAGCTTTCTTT. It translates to CSARNGGMAEAFF.